Sequencing of this TCR beta chain was carried out in a study of cytomegalovirus exposure and HLA in healthy donors. Study-wide results and caveats: Presence/absence analyses assumed roughly uniform sequencing depth across donors. Prediction of most subjects' HLA-A and HLA-B alleles by TCR beta sequences was reportedly accurate.

The germline V gene has CDR1 GTSNPN and CDR2 SVGIG (reference sequence). The length of the CDR3 is 15 residues. V lost 3 bases, J lost 6 bases, and 10 bases stayed unmatched. On this clone itself: The antigen is undetermined.

Primers: 60 Vbeta forward and 13 Jbeta reverse. Profiled with immunoSEQ multiplex PCR; TCRdb holds only in-frame clones, not every one. The table shows approximately 110,000 clones, with 81% occurring only once. Material for sequencing was PBMCs. This clonotype was obtained from a woman aged 30 to 39 in good health and CMV-seronegative. The J gene is TRBJ2-1, the V gene TRBV30; TRBD2 agrees at 8 bases. CDR3 residues: CAWRAAGVESNEQFF. The DNA of the CDR3 is TGTGCCTGGAGGGCAGCGGGAGTCGAATCCAATGAGCAGTTCTTC.